The present TCR beta chain was sequenced within a study of T cell responses to AZD1222 COVID-19 vaccine. Study background: It was second doses at about 4 or about 12 weeks that were pooled. Regarding the study as a whole: Clonal diversity may have been underestimated, and the donors were mostly white British, with more females than males. Spike-specific TCRs gained breadth and depth after people received two AZD1222 doses.

Generated by immunoSEQ multiplex PCR, the TCRdb table keeps only in-frame clones and is missing some. The data contain more than 85,000 clones, 80% to 90% of them singletons. To note about this clone: Its target is not known.

Germline assignment: CDR1 MNHEY and CDR2 SVGAGI. V was cut by 6 bases and J by 4 bases, with 18 bases left in between. The CDR3 is made up of 15 amino acids. The receptor was derived from an adult in good health. V is TRBV6-5 and J is TRBJ2-5, with D uncertain. The sequences come from peripheral blood, collected on day 0 of AZD1222 vaccination. The CDR3 DNA reads TGTGCCAGCAGCCCCTGGGGTGGTCTAGGAGAGACCCAGTACTTC. The encoded protein is CASSPWGGLGETQYF.